The clone carrying this T cell receptor (beta chain) came up many times. What it recognizes is unknown. Quantitative 5'-RACE was performed with molecular barcodes, and it yielded the TCR beta libraries. TCRdb re-called the 5' RACE reads through MiXCR, storing one row per CDR3 protein. This sample has about 220,000 distinct CDR3 sequences, with around 6.6% found just once. CDR1 and CDR2 from the germline V gene are SGHRS and YFSETQ. V was trimmed by 2 bases and J by 5 bases, leaving 13 bases between them. The CDR3 is 15 residues long. These data belong to a study of CD8 T cells in ankylosing spondylitis. Study-level results: Characteristic, it appeared, of ankylosing spondylitis blood was a TCR beta motif of roughly eight highly homologous variants.

The chain joins TRBV5-1 to TRBJ2-2, with D unclear. The TCR was taken from a male donor with ankylosing spondylitis. The sequenced sample consisted of blood, either unsorted or a sorted T cell fraction (not recorded which). The CDR3 protein is CASSFGNFRTGELFF. CDR3 sequence (DNA): TGCGCCAGCAGCTTTGGCAACTTTCGGACCGGGGAGCTGTTTTTT.